A selection of T cell receptor beta chains follows, all from one sample in a study of metastatic and nonmetastatic thyroid tumors. TCRdb re-called clones from the PCR reads using MiXCR. The profile shows about 15,000 clones, approximately 19% of them singletons. The sequencing input was blood. These receptors all stem from a female donor with papillary thyroid cancer or a benign thyroid nodule (not recorded which). Some clones in this sample may be carry-over from other donors' samples. The CDR3 runs from the conserved cysteine through the conserved F or W. A D gene is named only where the DNA matches it firmly. The size field is filled for only some rows; it gives once, few, many or a size class.

D: TRBD1
V: TRBV28
length: 14
size: .
J: TRBJ1-6
CDR3: CASRSGGSRSPLHF
DNA: TGTGCCAGCAGATCAGGGGGCAGTCGGTCACCCCTCCACTTT

D: .
V: TRBV5-1
length: 14
size: medium-sized
J: TRBJ1-2
CDR3: CASSLDGGWNGYTF
DNA: TGCGCCAGCAGCTTGGACGGCGGCTGGAATGGCTACACCTTC

D: .
V: TRBV2
length: 14
size: few
J: TRBJ2-3
CDR3: CASKSGVVSYTQYF
DNA: TGTGCCAGCAAGTCGGGAGTGGTATCCTATACGCAGTATTTT

D: .
V: TRBV19
length: 14
size: medium-sized
J: TRBJ1-2
CDR3: CASSRRSWHYGYTF
DNA: TGTGCCAGTAGTAGACGGAGCTGGCACTATGGCTACACCTTC

D: .
V: TRBV19
length: 15
size: .
J: TRBJ1-5
CDR3: CASSIVGSQNQPQHF
DNA: TGTGCCAGTAGTATAGTTGGCAGTCAAAATCAGCCCCAGCATTTT

D: .
V: TRBV7-2
length: 13
size: medium-sized
J: TRBJ2-3
CDR3: CASSFGATDTQYF
DNA: TGTGCCAGCAGCTTCGGAGCCACAGATACGCAGTATTTT

D: .
V: TRBV20-1
length: 13
size: many
J: TRBJ2-5
CDR3: CSASGFRRETQYF
DNA: TGCAGTGCTAGCGGCTTTAGGAGGGAGACCCAGTACTTC

D: .
V: TRBV29-1
length: 12
size: many
J: TRBJ1-2
CDR3: CSVAQQVERYTF
DNA: TGCAGCGTCGCCCAGCAGGTCGAGCGCTACACCTTC

D: .
V: TRBV24-1
length: 13
size: few
J: TRBJ1-2
CDR3: CATSDLGEVGYTF
DNA: TGTGCCACCAGTGATTTAGGGGAGGTTGGCTACACCTTC

D: TRBD1
V: TRBV6-1
length: 13
size: .
J: TRBJ1-2
CDR3: CASSRDREGGYTF
DNA: TGTGCCAGCAGTAGGGACAGGGAAGGCGGCTACACCTTC

D: .
V: TRBV4-1
length: 13
size: many
J: TRBJ1-4
CDR3: CASSRGVDEKLFF
DNA: TGCGCCAGCAGCCGGGGCGTCGATGAAAAACTGTTTTTT

D: .
V: TRBV28
length: 13
size: many
J: TRBJ1-1
CDR3: CASIQGWNTEAFF
DNA: TGTGCCAGCATTCAGGGGTGGAACACTGAAGCTTTCTTT

D: .
V: TRBV6-1
length: 14
size: medium-sized
J: TRBJ1-5
CDR3: CASSEEMGNQPQHF
DNA: TGTGCCAGCAGTGAAGAGATGGGGAATCAGCCCCAGCATTTT

D: .
V: TRBV6-5
length: 15
size: medium-sized
J: TRBJ2-5
CDR3: CASSYRDPTKETQYF
DNA: TGTGCCAGCAGTTACAGGGACCCCACCAAAGAGACCCAGTACTTC

D: .
V: TRBV19
length: 12
size: few
J: TRBJ1-2
CDR3: CASSFTTSGYTF
DNA: TGTGCCAGTAGTTTCACTACAAGTGGCTACACCTTC

D: .
V: TRBV9
length: 12
size: many
J: TRBJ1-1
CDR3: CASSIVATEAFF
DNA: TGTGCCAGCTCCATCGTAGCCACTGAAGCTTTCTTT